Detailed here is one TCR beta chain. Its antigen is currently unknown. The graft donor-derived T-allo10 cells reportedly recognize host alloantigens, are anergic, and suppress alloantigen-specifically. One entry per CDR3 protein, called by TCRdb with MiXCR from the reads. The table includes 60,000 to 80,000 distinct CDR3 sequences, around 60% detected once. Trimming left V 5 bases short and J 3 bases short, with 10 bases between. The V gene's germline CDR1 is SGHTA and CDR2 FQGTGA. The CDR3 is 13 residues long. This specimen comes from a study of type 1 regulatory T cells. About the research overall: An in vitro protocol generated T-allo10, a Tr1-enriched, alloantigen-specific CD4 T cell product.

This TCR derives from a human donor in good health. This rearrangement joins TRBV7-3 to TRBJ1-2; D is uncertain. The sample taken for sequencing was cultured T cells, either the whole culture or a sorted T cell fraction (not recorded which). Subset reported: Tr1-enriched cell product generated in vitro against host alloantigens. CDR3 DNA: TGTGCCAGCAGCCCCGGATTCGACTATGGCTACACCTTC. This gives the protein CASSPGFDYGYTF.